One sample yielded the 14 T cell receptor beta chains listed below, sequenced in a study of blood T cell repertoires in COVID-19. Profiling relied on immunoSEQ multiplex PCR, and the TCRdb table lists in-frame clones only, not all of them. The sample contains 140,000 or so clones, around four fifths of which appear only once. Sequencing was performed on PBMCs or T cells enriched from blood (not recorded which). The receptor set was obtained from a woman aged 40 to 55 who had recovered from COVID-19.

The CDR3 protein is CASSLEGQGVEAFF. CDR3 DNA: TGTGCCAGCAGCTTGGAAGGACAGGGCGTCGAAGCTTTCTTT. This sequence joins TRBV5-5 and TRBJ1-1; 8 bases are shared with TRBD1. The V and J ends lost 0 bases and 8 bases, in that order; junction bases with no gene match: 6. CDR1 is SGHKS and CDR2 is YYEKEE in the germline V gene (reference sequence). This CDR3 region has 14 residues.

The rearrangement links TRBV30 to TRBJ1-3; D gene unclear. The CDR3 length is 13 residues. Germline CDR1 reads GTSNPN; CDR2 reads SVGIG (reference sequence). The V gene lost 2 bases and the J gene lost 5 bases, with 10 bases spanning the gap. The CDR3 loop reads CAWSISGRNTIYF. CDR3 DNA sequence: TGTGCCTGGAGTATTTCAGGTCGAAACACCATATATTTT. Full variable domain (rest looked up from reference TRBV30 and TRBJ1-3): SQTIHQWPATLVQPVGSPLSLECTVEGTSNPNLYWYRQAAGRGLQLLFYSVGIGQISSEVPQNLSASRPQDRQFILSSKKLLLSDSGFYLCAWSISGRNTIYFGEGSWLTVV.

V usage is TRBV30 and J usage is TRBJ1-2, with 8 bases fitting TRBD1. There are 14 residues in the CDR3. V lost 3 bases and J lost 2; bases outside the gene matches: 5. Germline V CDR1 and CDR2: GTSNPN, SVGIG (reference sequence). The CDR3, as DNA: TGTGCCTGGAGCCCGACAGGGGCGAACTATGGCTACACCTTC. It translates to CAWSPTGANYGYTF.

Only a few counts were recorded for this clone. CDR3 amino acids: CASTRDRVVGYTF. DNA of the CDR3: TGTGCCAGCACTAGGGACAGGGTTGTCGGCTACACCTTC. The genes are TRBV12-3 or TRBV12-4 and TRBJ1-2, with 9 bases that match TRBD1. The CDR3 extends over 13 amino acids. J lost 8 bases, V lost 7 bases, and 8 bases had no gene match.

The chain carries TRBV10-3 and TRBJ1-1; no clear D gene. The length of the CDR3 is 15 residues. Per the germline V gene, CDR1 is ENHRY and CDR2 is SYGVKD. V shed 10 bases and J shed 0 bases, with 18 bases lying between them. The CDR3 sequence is CATENAVGMNTEAFF. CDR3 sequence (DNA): TGTGCCACCGAGAACGCCGTGGGCATGAACACTGAAGCTTTCTTT.

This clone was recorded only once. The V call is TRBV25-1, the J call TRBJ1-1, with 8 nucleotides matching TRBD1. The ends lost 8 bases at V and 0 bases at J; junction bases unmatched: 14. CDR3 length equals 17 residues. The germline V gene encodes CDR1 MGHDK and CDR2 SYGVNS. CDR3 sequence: CASVGQGAEGMNTEAFF. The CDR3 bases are TGTGCCAGCGTCGGGCAGGGGGCAGAAGGGATGAACACTGAAGCTTTCTTT. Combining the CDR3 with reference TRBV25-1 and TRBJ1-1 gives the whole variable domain EADIYQTPRYLVIGTGKKITLECSQTMGHDKMYWYQQDPGMELHLIHYSYGVNSTEKGDLSSESTVSRIRTEHFPLTLESARPSHTSQYLCASVGQGAEGMNTEAFFGQGTRLTVV.

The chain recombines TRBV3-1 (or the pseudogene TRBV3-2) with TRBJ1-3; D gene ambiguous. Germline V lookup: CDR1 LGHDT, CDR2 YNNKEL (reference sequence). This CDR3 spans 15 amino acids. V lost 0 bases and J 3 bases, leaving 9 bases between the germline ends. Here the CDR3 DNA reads TGTGCCAGCAGCCAAGATCCCGGGGATGGAAACACCATATATTTT. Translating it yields CASSQDPGDGNTIYF.

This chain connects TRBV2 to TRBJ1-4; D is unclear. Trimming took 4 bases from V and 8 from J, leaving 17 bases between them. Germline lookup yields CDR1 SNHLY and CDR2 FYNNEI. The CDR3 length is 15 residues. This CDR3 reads CASSGGVPVIEKLFF. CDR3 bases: TGTGCCAGCAGTGGTGGAGTGCCGGTAATCGAAAAACTGTTTTTT.

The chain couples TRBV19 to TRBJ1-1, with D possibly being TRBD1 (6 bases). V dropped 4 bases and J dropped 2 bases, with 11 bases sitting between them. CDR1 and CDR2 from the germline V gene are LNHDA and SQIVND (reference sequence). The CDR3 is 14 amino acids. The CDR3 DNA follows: TGTGCCAGTAGTAGGACAGCTCTTAACACTGAAGCTTTCTTT. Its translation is CASSRTALNTEAFF.

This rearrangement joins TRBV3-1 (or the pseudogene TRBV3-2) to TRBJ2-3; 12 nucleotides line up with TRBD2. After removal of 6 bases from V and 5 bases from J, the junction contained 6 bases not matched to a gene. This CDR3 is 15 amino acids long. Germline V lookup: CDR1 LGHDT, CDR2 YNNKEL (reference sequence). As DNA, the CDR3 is TGTGCCAGCAGGCCTAGCGGGGGGGCCCTAGATACGCAGTATTTT. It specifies CASRPSGGALDTQYF.

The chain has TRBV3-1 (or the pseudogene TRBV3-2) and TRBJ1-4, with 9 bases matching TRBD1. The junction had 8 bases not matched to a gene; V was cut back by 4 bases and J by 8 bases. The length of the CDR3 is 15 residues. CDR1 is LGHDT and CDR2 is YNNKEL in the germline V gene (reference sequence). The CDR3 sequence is CASSPRGTGNEKLFF. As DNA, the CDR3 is TGTGCCAGCAGCCCCCGTGGGACAGGGAACGAAAAACTGTTTTTT.

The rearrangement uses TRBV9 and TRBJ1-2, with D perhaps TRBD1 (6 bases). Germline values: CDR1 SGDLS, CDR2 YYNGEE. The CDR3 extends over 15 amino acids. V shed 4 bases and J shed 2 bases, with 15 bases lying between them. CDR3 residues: CASSMERTANYGYTF. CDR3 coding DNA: TGTGCCAGCAGCATGGAAAGGACAGCCAACTATGGCTACACCTTC. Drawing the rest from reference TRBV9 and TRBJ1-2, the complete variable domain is DSGVTQTPKHLITATGQRVTLRCSPRSGDLSVYWYQQSLDQGLQFLIQYYNGEERAKGNILERFSAQQFPDLHSELNLSSLELGDSALYFCASSMERTANYGYTFGSGTRLTVV.

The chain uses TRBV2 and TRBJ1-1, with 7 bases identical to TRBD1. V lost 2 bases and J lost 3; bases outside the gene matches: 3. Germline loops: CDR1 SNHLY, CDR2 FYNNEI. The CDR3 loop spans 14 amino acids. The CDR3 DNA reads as TGTGCCAGCAGTGAATCAGGGGGAGACACTGAAGCTTTCTTT. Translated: CASSESGGDTEAFF. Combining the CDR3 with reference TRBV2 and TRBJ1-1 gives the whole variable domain EPEVTQTPSHQVTQMGQEVILRCVPISNHLYFYWYRQILGQKVEFLVSFYNNEISEKSEIFDDQFSVERPDGSNFTLKIRSTKLEDSAMYFCASSESGGDTEAFFGQGTRLTVV.

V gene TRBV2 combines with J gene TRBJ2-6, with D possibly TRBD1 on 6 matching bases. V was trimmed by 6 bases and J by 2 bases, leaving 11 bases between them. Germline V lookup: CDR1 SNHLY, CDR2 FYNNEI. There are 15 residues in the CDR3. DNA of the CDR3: TGTGCCAGCAGCACAGGGCAGGCTGGGGCCAACGTCCTGACTTTC. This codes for CASSTGQAGANVLTF.